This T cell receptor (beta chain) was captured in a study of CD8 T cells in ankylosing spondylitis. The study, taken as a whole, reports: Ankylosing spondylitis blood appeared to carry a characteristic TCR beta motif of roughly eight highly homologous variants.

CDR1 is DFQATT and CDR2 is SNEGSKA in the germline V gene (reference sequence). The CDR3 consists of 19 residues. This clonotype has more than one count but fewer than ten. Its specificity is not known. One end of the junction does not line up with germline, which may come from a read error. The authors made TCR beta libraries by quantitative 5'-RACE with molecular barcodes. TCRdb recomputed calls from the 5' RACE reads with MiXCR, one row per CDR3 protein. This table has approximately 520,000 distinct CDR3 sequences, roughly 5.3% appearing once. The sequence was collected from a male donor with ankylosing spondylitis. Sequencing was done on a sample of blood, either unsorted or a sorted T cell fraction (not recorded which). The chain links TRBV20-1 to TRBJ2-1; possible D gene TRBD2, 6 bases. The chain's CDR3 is CCARLLVGGNPSSYNEQFF. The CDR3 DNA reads TGCTGTGCTAGATTGTTAGTGGGCGGGAACCCAAGCTCCTACAATGAGCAGTTCTTC.